The 23 T cell receptor beta chains below all came from one sample that was sequenced in a study of siplizumab effects on memory and regulatory T cells. Repertoires were generated with immunoSEQ multiplex PCR, while TCRdb's copy carries only in-frame clones and drops some. The sample shows 55,000 to 70,000 clones, just over 90% of them seen only once. Sequencing input: CD8+ T cells sorted from blood. These receptors were obtained from a human donor in good health.

The chain carries TRBV28 and TRBJ2-7; 12 bases match TRBD2. Germline CDR1 reads MDHEN; CDR2 reads SYDVKM. The V gene end was trimmed by 2 bases and the J gene end by 2 bases; junction bases not matched to a gene: 10. The CDR3 spans 18 residues. CDR3 region: CASSLGSSGGGFPYEQYF. The DNA for the CDR3 is TGTGCCAGCAGTTTAGGCTCTAGCGGGGGGGGGTTTCCCTACGAGCAGTACTTC.

This sequence joins TRBV4-1 and TRBJ1-4; D not certain. Looked up from germline, CDR1 is MGHRA and CDR2 is YSYEKL. The ends were cut back, 0 bases at V and 5 bases at J, with 7 bases in the middle. CDR3 size: 14 residues. In nucleotides, the CDR3 is TGCGCCAGCAGCCAAGAAGAACAGAATGAAAAACTGTTTTTT. Protein: CASSQEEQNEKLFF.

This rearrangement joins TRBV6-5 to TRBJ1-4, with D unclear. Trimming cost V 7 bases and J 7 bases, with 10 bases left between them. There are 12 residues in the CDR3. Germline CDR1 and CDR2: MNHEY and SVGAGI. The CDR3, as DNA: TGTGCCAGCACCCCGAATGGTGAAAAACTGTTTTTT. Translating it yields CASTPNGEKLFF.

The rearrangement joins TRBV7-9 to TRBJ2-7; D may be TRBD1 (5 bases). V was pared by 3 bases and J by 6 bases, with 6 bases between. Germline V gives CDR1 SEHNR, CDR2 FQNEAQ (reference sequence). There are 11 residues in the CDR3. The CDR3: CASSLGLEQYF. In DNA form, the CDR3 reads TGTGCCAGCAGCTTGGGGCTCGAGCAGTACTTC.

This clone was seen just once. The rearrangement links TRBV7-2 to TRBJ1-2, with 8 bases matching TRBD1. Germline V gene sequence: CDR1 SGHTA, CDR2 FQGNSA. V trimming: 1 base; J trimming: 3 bases; junction bases outside the gene matches: 4. This CDR3 contains 15 residues. Written as DNA, the CDR3 is TGTGCCAGCAGCTTAGGACAGGGGTTATACTATGGCTACACCTTC. Residues: CASSLGQGLYYGYTF. Complete variable domain (other parts from reference TRBV7-2 and TRBJ1-2): GAGVSQSPSNKVTEKGKDVELRCDPISGHTALYWYRQSLGQGLEFLIYFQGNSAPDKSGLPSDRFSAERTGGSVSTLTIQRTQQEDSAVYLCASSLGQGLYYGYTFGSGTRLTVV.

The CDR3 DNA sequence: TGTGCCAGTAGTATCATCGCAGGGGAAACCGGGGAGCTGTTTTTT. It translates to CASSIIAGETGELFF. J is TRBJ2-2 and V is TRBV19; D might be TRBD1 (6 bases). V lost 3 bases and J 5 bases, leaving 13 bases between the germline ends. CDR3 length: 15 residues. Germline CDR1 reads LNHDA; CDR2 reads SQIVND (reference sequence). Full variable domain (outside the CDR3, taken from reference TRBV19 and TRBJ2-2): DGGITQSPKYLFRKEGQNVTLSCEQNLNHDAMYWYRQDPGQGLRLIYYSQIVNDFQKGDIAEGYSVSREKKESFPLTVTSAQKNPTAFYLCASSIIAGETGELFFGEGSRLTVL.

This clone was observed a handful of times. The chain combines TRBV6-5 with TRBJ1-1; D is unresolved. Germline V CDR1 and CDR2: MNHEY, SVGAGI. The CDR3 runs 12 residues. Trimming shortened V by 4 bases and J by 1 base, and 4 bases separated the two germline ends. CDR3: CASSSANTEAFF. CDR3 coding DNA: TGTGCCAGCAGTTCCGCGAACACTGAAGCTTTCTTT.

The chain employs TRBV28 and TRBJ1-5; D gene unclear. The V end lost 7 bases, the J end lost 10 bases, and 14 bases lay between the germline ends. Germline-derived CDR1 and CDR2 are MDHEN and SYDVKM. The CDR3 is 12 residues long. CDR3 in DNA: TGTGCCAGCACCTTGCCCCGGGGACCCCAGCATTTT. Its translation: CASTLPRGPQHF.

The chain links TRBV5-8 to TRBJ2-1, with TRBD2 matching over 12 bases. The V segment lost 2 bases and the J segment 8 bases; nucleotides outside the gene matches: 5. This CDR3 spans 15 amino acids. Germline V CDR1 and CDR2: SGHTS, YDEGEE. The CDR3 sequence is CASSLTRLAGDEQFF. In DNA form, the CDR3 reads TGTGCCAGCAGCTTAACCCGACTAGCGGGAGATGAGCAGTTCTTC.

The J gene is TRBJ2-2, the V gene TRBV4-1; 8 bases match TRBD1. The CDR3 runs to 16 residues. Unmatched junction bases numbered 13, after V lost 4 bases and J lost 9 bases. The V gene's germline CDR1 is MGHRA and CDR2 YSYEKL. The chain's CDR3 is CASSPRNSGGGRELFF. CDR3 DNA: TGCGCCAGCAGCCCCCGGAATTCAGGGGGCGGCAGGGAGCTGTTTTTT.

The chain is built from TRBV9 and TRBJ2-1; tentative D call: TRBD2 (5 bases). The CDR3 is made up of 13 amino acids. V dropped 3 bases and J dropped 9 bases, with 13 bases sitting between them. Germline V gene lookup returns CDR1 SGDLS and CDR2 YYNGEE. This chain's CDR3 is CASSATISVEQFF. The CDR3 nucleotides are TGTGCCAGCAGCGCCACCATTAGCGTTGAGCAGTTCTTC. Drawing the rest from reference TRBV9 and TRBJ2-1, the complete variable domain is DSGVTQTPKHLITATGQRVTLRCSPRSGDLSVYWYQQSLDQGLQFLIQYYNGEERAKGNILERFSAQQFPDLHSELNLSSLELGDSALYFCASSATISVEQFFGPGTRLTVL.

Concerning this clone itself: Other DNA sequences in this specimen translate into the identical CDR3. This rearrangement joins TRBV4-1 to TRBJ2-7; D may be TRBD2 (5 bases). V was cut by 4 bases and J by 6 bases, with 22 bases left in between. The CDR3 contains 16 residues. In germline, CDR1 is MGHRA, CDR2 YSYEKL. In DNA, the CDR3 is TGCGCCAGCAGCCCCGACGGGGTGGGAGCCCTACTCGAGCAGTACTTC. Amino acids: CASSPDGVGALLEQYF.

The V call is TRBV2, the J call TRBJ2-5, with 16 bases aligning to TRBD2. Germline lookup yields CDR1 SNHLY and CDR2 FYNNEI. Germline trimming cut 3 bases from V and 4 bases from J; bases unmatched to any gene: 2. This CDR3 has 16 amino acids. This CDR3 reads CASSEGLAGGRETQYF. CDR3 bases: TGTGCCAGCAGTGAGGGACTAGCGGGAGGGAGAGAGACCCAGTACTTC.

V and J are TRBV2 and TRBJ2-2, with 13 bases that match TRBD2. The trim removed 6 bases at V and 0 bases at J, leaving 1 base unmatched. This CDR3 has 16 residues. CDR1 and CDR2 from the germline V gene are SNHLY and FYNNEI. The CDR3 sequence is CASRGTSGTNTGELFF. CDR3 in DNA: TGTGCCAGCAGAGGGACTAGCGGGACGAACACCGGGGAGCTGTTTTTT.

CDR3: CASRKQGAGEKLFF. The CDR3 DNA reads as TGTGCCAGCAGAAAACAGGGGGCGGGTGAAAAACTGTTTTTT. The rearrangement uses TRBV6-6 and TRBJ1-4; 9 bases map to TRBD1. After removal of 6 bases from V and 7 bases from J, the junction contained 6 bases not matched to a gene. The CDR3 length is 14 residues. Germline V gene sequence: CDR1 MNHNY, CDR2 SVGAGI (reference sequence).

The chain links TRBV15 to TRBJ1-5; no clear D gene. V lost 3 bases and J 6 bases, leaving 12 bases between the germline ends. Germline loops: CDR1 LNHNV, CDR2 YYDKDF (reference sequence). The CDR3 has 14 amino acids. This chain's CDR3 is CATSSRGGGQPQHF. CDR3 DNA sequence: TGTGCCACCAGCAGCAGAGGTGGCGGTCAGCCCCAGCATTTT.

This clone came up once. The chain has TRBV25-1 and TRBJ2-5, with TRBD1 identical over 7 bases. The CDR3 extends over 13 amino acids. Per the germline V gene, CDR1 is MGHDK and CDR2 is SYGVNS. Trimming at V came to 7 bases and at J to 1 base, leaving 3 bases not matched to a gene. The CDR3 loop reads CASTGTAQETQYF. The CDR3, as DNA: TGTGCCAGCACCGGGACAGCCCAAGAGACCCAGTACTTC. The full variable domain, completed using reference TRBV25-1 and TRBJ2-5, is EADIYQTPRYLVIGTGKKITLECSQTMGHDKMYWYQQDPGMELHLIHYSYGVNSTEKGDLSSESTVSRIRTEHFPLTLESARPSHTSQYLCASTGTAQETQYFGPGTRLLVL.

This chain links TRBV28 with TRBJ2-5; TRBD1 aligns across 7 bases. The V gene's germline CDR1 is MDHEN and CDR2 SYDVKM. The CDR3 has 15 amino acids. V gave up 5 bases and J gave up 7 bases; unmatched junction bases: 13. For the CDR3, the DNA is TGTGCCAGCAGTCCTTGGACAGGCCTTCCCCGGACCCAGTACTTC. This encodes CASSPWTGLPRTQYF.

J is TRBJ1-6 and V is TRBV28, with D possibly TRBD1 on 5 matching bases. The length of the CDR3 is 16 residues. Germline lookup yields CDR1 MDHEN and CDR2 SYDVKM. Trimming stripped 4 bases from V and 10 bases from J, with 20 bases between. This chain's CDR3 is CASSSVMGGEGSPLHF. CDR3 DNA sequence: TGTGCCAGCAGTTCCGTCATGGGGGGTGAGGGGTCACCCCTCCACTTT.

V is TRBV5-1 and J is TRBJ2-2; unclear D gene. CDR1 and CDR2 (germline): SGHRS, YFSETQ. The length of the CDR3 is 18 residues. Trimming left V 1 base short and J 4 bases short, with 20 bases between. This chain's CDR3 is CASSLYSKRSPGTGELFF. CDR3 coding DNA: TGCGCCAGCAGCTTGTACTCTAAGCGCTCACCGGGCACCGGGGAGCTGTTTTTT.

Written as DNA, the CDR3 is TGTGCCAGCAGCGCTGGAGCTCCCTACGAGCAGTACTTC. As protein: CASSAGAPYEQYF. The chain joins TRBV9 to TRBJ2-7; no firm D call. This CDR3 is 13 amino acids long. V was shortened by 3 bases and J by 2 bases, with 9 bases between the two germline ends. Germline V gene lookup returns CDR1 SGDLS and CDR2 YYNGEE.

The V call is TRBV7-2, the J call TRBJ2-7, with TRBD2 matching over 9 bases. Germline V gene lookup returns CDR1 SGHTA and CDR2 FQGNSA. This CDR3 is 13 amino acids long. V gave up 3 bases and J gave up 5 bases; unmatched junction bases: 2. The CDR3 nucleotides are TGTGCCAGCAGCTTCCCTAGCGGGAACGAGCAGTACTTC. As protein: CASSFPSGNEQYF.

The rearrangement links TRBV19 to TRBJ1-5; no reliable D call. The V gene's germline CDR1 is LNHDA and CDR2 SQIVND (reference sequence). The V end lost 3 bases, the J end lost 7 bases, and 13 bases lay between the germline ends. This CDR3 contains 14 residues. The CDR3, as DNA: TGTGCCAGTAGTATCCCCGGGGTTAACCAGCCCCAGCATTTT. It translates to CASSIPGVNQPQHF.